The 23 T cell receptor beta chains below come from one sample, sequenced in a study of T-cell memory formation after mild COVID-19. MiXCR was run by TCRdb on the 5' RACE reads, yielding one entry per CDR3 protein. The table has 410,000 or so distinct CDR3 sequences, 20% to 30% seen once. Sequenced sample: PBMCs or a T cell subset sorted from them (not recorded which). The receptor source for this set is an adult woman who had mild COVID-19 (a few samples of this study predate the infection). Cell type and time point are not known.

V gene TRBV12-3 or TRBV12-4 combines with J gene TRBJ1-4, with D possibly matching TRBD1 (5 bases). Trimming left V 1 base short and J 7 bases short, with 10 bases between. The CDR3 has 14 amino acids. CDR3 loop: CASSLGQGTEKLFF. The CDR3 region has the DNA TGTGCCAGCAGTTTAGGGCAGGGTACTGAAAAACTGTTTTTT.

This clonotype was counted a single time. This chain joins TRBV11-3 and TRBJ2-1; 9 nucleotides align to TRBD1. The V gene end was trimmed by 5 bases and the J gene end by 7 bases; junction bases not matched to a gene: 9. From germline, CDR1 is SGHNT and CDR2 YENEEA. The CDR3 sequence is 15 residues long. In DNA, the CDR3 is TGTGCCAGCAGCGGGGACAGGGCACATAGGAATGAGCAGTTCTTC. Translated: CASSGDRAHRNEQFF.

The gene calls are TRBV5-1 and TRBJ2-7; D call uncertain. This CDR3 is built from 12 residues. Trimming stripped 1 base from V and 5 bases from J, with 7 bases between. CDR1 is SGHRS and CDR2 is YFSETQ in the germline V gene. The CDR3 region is CASSLSQHEQYF. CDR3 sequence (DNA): TGCGCCAGCAGCTTGTCCCAGCACGAGCAGTACTTC.

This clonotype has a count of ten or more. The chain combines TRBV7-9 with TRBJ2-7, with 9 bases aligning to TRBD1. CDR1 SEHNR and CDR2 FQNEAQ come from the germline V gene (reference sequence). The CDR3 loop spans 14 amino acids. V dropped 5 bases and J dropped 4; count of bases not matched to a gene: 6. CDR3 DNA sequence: TGTGCCAGCAGCGTTGGACAGGGGCCTTACGAGCAGTACTTC. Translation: CASSVGQGPYEQYF.

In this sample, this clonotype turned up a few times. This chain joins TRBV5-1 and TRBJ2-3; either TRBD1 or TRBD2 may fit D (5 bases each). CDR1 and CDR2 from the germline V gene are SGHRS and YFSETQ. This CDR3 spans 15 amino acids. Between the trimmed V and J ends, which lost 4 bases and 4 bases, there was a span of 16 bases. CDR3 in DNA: TGCGCCAGCAGCCTCCGGGACCCACTGGCAGATACGCAGTATTTT. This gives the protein CASSLRDPLADTQYF.

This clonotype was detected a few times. DNA of the CDR3: TGCGCCAGCAGCCTTCCGGACGCCCAAGAGACCCAGTACTTC. Encoded protein: CASSLPDAQETQYF. J is TRBJ2-5 and V is TRBV5-1; D gene uncertain. Trimming took off 4 bases at V and 1 base at J, with 11 bases between the two ends. Per the germline V gene, CDR1 is SGHRS and CDR2 is YFSETQ. The CDR3 contains 14 residues.

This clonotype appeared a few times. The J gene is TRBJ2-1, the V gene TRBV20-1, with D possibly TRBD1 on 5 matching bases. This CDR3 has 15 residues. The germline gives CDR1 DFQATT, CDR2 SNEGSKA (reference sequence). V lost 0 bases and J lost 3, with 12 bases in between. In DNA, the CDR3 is TGCAGTGCTAGAGATCCCACGACAGACTACAATGAGCAGTTCTTC. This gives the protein CSARDPTTDYNEQFF.

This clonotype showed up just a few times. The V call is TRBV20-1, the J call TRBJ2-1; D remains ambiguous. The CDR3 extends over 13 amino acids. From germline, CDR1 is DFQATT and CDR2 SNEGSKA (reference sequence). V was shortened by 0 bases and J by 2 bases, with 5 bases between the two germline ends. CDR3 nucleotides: TGCAGTGCTAGAGATGGGACCTACAATGAGCAGTTCTTC. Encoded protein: CSARDGTYNEQFF.

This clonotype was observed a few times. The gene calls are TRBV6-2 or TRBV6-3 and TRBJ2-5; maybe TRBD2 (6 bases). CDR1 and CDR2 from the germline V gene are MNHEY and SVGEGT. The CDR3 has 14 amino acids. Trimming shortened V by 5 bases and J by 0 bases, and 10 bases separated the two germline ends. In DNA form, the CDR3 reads TGTGCCAGCAGTCCGCGGGAAAACCAAGAGACCCAGTACTTC. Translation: CASSPRENQETQYF.

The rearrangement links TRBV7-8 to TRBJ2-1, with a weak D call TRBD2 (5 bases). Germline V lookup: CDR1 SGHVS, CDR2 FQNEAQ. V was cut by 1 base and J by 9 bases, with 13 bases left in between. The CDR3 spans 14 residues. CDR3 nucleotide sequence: TGTGCCAGCAGCTTAGAACGGGGTTGGCCTGAGCAGTTCTTC. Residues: CASSLERGWPEQFF.

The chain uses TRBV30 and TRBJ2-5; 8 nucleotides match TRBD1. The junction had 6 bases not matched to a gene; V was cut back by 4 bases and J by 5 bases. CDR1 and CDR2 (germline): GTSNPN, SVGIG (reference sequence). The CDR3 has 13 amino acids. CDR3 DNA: TGTGCCTGGAATCAGGGGGCGAGGGAGACCCAGTACTTC. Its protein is CAWNQGARETQYF.

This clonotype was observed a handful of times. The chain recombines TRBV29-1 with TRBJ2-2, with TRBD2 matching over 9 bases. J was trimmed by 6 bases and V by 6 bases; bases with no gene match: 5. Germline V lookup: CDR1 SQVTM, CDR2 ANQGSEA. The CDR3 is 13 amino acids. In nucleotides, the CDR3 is TGCAGCGTGGCGGGGGGGGCGGCCGGGGAGCTGTTTTTT. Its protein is CSVAGGAAGELFF.

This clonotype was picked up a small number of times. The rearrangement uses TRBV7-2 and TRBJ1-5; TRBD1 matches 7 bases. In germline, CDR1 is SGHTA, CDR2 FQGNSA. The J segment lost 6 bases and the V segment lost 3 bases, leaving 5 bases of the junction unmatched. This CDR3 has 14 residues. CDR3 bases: TGTGCCAGCAGCTTCGACAGGGCAATTCAGCCCCAGCATTTT. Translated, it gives CASSFDRAIQPQHF.

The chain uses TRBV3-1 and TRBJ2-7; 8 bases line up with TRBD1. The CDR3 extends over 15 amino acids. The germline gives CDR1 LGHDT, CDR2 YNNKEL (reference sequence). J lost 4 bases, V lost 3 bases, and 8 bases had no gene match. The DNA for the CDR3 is TGTGCCAGCAGCCAGAACGACAGGGGTCGGTACGAGCAGTACTTC. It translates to CASSQNDRGRYEQYF.

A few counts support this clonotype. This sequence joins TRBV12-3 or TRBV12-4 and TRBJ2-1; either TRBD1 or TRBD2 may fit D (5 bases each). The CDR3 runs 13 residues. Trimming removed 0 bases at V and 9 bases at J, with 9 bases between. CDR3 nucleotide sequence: TGTGCCAGCAGTTTAGCGGGAGACAGTGAGCAGTTCTTC. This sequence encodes CASSLAGDSEQFF.

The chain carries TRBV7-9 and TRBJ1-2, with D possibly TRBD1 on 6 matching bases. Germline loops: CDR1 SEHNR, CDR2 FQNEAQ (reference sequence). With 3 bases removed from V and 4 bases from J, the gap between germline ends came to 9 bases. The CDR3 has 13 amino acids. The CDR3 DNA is TGTGCCAGCAGCTTCCCAGGGGCCTATGGCTACACCTTC. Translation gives CASSFPGAYGYTF. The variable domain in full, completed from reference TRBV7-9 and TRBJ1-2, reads DTGVSQNPRHKITKRGQNVTFRCDPISEHNRLYWYRQTLGQGPEFLTYFQNEAQLEKSRLLSDRFSAERPKGSFSTLEIQRTEQGDSAMYLCASSFPGAYGYTFGSGTRLTVV.

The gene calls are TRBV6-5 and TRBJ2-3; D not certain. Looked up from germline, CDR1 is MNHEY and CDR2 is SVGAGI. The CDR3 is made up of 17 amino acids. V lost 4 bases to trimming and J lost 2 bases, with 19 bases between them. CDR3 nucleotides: TGTGCCAGCAGTTCTACTAAGGGCCCACCTTACACAGATACGCAGTATTTT. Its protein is CASSSTKGPPYTDTQYF.

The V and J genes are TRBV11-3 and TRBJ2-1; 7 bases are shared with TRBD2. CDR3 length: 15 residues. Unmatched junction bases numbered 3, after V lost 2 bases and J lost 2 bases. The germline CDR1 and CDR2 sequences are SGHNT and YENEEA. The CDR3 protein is CASSLNGGTYNEQFF. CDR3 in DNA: TGTGCCAGCAGCTTAAACGGGGGGACCTACAATGAGCAGTTCTTC.

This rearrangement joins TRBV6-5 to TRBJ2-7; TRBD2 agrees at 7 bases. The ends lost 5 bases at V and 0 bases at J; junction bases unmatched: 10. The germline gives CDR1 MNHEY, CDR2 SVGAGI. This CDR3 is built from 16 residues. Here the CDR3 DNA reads TGTGCCAGCAGTACCTCCTCGGGGGGTCCCTCCTACGAGCAGTACTTC. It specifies CASSTSSGGPSYEQYF.

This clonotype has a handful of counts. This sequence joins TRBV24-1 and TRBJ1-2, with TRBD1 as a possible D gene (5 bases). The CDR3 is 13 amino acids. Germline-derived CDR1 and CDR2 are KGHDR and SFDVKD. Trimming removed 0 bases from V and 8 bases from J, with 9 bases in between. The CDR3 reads CATSDLQGDGYTF. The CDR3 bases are TGTGCCACCAGTGATTTGCAAGGGGACGGCTACACCTTC.

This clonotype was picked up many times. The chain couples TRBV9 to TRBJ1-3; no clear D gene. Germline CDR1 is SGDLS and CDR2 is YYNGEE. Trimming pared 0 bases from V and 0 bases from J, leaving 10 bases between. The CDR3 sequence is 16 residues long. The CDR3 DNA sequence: TGTGCCAGCAGCGTAGGAGGCGGGAGCTCTGGAAACACCATATATTTT. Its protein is CASSVGGGSSGNTIYF.

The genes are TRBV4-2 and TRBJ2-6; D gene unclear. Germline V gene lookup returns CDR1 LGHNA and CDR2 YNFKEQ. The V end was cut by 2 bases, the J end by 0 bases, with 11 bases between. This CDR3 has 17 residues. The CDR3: CASSQHRRVSGANVLTF. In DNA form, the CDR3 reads TGTGCCAGCAGCCAACACAGACGGGTCTCTGGGGCCAACGTCCTGACTTTC.

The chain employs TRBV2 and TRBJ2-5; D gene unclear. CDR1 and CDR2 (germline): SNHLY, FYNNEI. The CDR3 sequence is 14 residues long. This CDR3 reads CTSVDGSLVETQYF. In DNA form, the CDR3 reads TGTACCTCTGTTGACGGATCCTTGGTTGAGACCCAGTACTTC.